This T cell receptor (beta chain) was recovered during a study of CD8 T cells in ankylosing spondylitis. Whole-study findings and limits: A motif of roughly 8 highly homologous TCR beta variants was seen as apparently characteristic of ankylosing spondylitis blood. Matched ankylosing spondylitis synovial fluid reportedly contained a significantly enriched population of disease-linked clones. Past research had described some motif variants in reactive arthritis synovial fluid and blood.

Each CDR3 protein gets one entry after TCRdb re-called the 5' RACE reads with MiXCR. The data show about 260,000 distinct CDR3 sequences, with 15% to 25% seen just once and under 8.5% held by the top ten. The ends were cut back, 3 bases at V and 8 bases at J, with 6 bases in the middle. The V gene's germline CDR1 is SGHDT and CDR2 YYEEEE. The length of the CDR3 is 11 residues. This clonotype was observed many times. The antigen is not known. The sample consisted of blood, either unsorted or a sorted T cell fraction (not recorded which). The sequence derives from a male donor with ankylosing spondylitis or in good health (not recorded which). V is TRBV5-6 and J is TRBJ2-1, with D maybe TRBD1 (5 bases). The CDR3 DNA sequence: TGTGCCAGCAGCTCAGGGCATGAGCAGTTCTTC. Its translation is CASSSGHEQFF.